A single sample gave rise to the 15 T cell receptor beta chains below, sequenced in a study of blood T cells in healthy people across ages. With a J-beta primer mix and a sample-barcoded 5' primer, a second PCR ran 7 to 11 cycles. Via MiXCR, TCRdb re-called the 5' RACE reads, giving one row per CDR3 protein. The data contain more than 550,000 distinct CDR3 sequences, about 24% of them seen just once; the ten biggest clones take up 20% to 25%. The sequenced sample consisted of blood. These receptor sequences come from a man in his sixties or seventies in good health.

The genes are TRBV11-2 and TRBJ1-1, with 7 bases fitting TRBD1. CDR3 length: 14 amino acids. From germline, CDR1 is SGHAT and CDR2 FQNNGV. The V gene end was trimmed by 5 bases and the J gene end by 4 bases; junction bases not matched to a gene: 7. The CDR3 here is CASSLNRGTTEAFF. In DNA form, the CDR3 reads TGTGCCAGCAGCCTAAACAGGGGTACCACTGAAGCTTTCTTT.

The chain couples TRBV19 to TRBJ1-2; no clear D. The CDR3 consists of 12 residues. V dropped 8 bases and J dropped 3 bases, with 10 bases sitting between them. Germline CDR1 and CDR2: LNHDA and SQIVND (reference sequence). The CDR3 loop is CASRRLDYGYTF. For the CDR3, the DNA is TGTGCCAGTCGAAGGTTAGACTATGGCTACACCTTC.

In this sample, this clonotype turned up a few times. This chain uses TRBV11-3 with TRBJ2-1; D not resolved. Per the germline V gene, CDR1 is SGHNT and CDR2 is YENEEA. Trimming left V 5 bases short and J 2 bases short, with 13 bases between. CDR3 length: 15 residues. In nucleotides, the CDR3 is TGTGCCAGCAGCCGAACGAAGGACCCCTACAATGAGCAGTTCTTC. Its protein is CASSRTKDPYNEQFF.

This clonotype was observed many times. The rearrangement uses TRBV7-9 and TRBJ2-7; D unresolved. This CDR3 comprises 12 residues. V was cut by 1 base and J by 2 bases, with 3 bases left in between. Germline lookup yields CDR1 SEHNR and CDR2 FQNEAQ (reference sequence). CDR3 sequence: CASSLGTYEQYV. DNA of the CDR3: TGTGCCAGCAGCTTAGGGACCTACGAGCAGTACGTC.

This clonotype was seen a handful of times. CDR3 coding DNA: TGCAGTGCTAGACCTAGAGCGGGGCTCCAAGAGACCCAGTACTTC. Amino acid sequence: CSARPRAGLQETQYF. This chain links TRBV20-1 with TRBJ2-5, with 7 positions matching TRBD2. This CDR3 is 15 amino acids long. Per germline, CDR1 DFQATT and CDR2 SNEGSKA (reference sequence). The trim removed 2 bases at V and 1 base at J, leaving 7 bases unmatched.

The table lists this clonotype with a few counts. The chain recombines TRBV2 with TRBJ1-1, with 8 bases lining up with TRBD1. Trimming cost V 5 bases and J 6 bases; bases outside gene matches: 17. The CDR3 consists of 17 residues. CDR1 and CDR2 from the germline V gene are SNHLY and FYNNEI. CDR3 DNA sequence: TGTGCCAGCAGTTCCGGACAGGGTGCGGCCAAGAGGGCTGAAGCTTTCTTT. Protein: CASSSGQGAAKRAEAFF.

This sequence joins TRBV20-1 and TRBJ2-7; tentatively, D is TRBD2 (6 bases). The CDR3 sequence is 16 residues long. CDR1 and CDR2 (germline): DFQATT, SNEGSKA (reference sequence). V lost 0 bases and J lost 2, with 17 bases in between. The CDR3 region has the DNA TGCAGTGCTAGAGATCGAGGCGGGGTGGGGGCCTACGAGCAGTACTTC. Translated: CSARDRGGVGAYEQYF.

The chain is built from TRBV10-3 and TRBJ2-2; a possible D gene is TRBD1 (6 bases). The germline V and J ends were trimmed by 3 bases and 5 bases, with 10 bases remaining between them. The germline V gene has CDR1 ENHRY and CDR2 SYGVKD. This CDR3 is 14 amino acids long. The CDR3 loop reads CAISDEQGTGELFF. The CDR3 DNA sequence: TGTGCCATCAGTGACGAACAGGGTACCGGGGAGCTGTTTTTT.

The J gene is TRBJ2-1, the V gene TRBV7-2; D may be TRBD1 or TRBD2 (5 bases each). Germline CDR1 is SGHTA and CDR2 is FQGNSA. This CDR3 is 14 amino acids long. Trimming left V 7 bases short and J 0 bases short, with 10 bases between. The CDR3 DNA is TGTGCCAGCACCGGGGCGAGCTCCTACAATGAGCAGTTCTTC. Translated, it gives CASTGASSYNEQFF.

The rearrangement links TRBV5-6 to TRBJ2-5; D is unclear. The J call is in doubt because the DNA end fits TRBJ2-7 better. Germline loops: CDR1 SGHDT, CDR2 YYEEEE. The CDR3 runs to 11 residues. The CDR3 DNA follows: TGTGCCAGCAGCTTGATGAACGAGCAGTACGTC. Its protein product is CASSLMNEQYV.

The V gene is TRBV3-1, the J gene TRBJ1-4; possible D gene TRBD1, 6 bases. CDR1 and CDR2 from the germline V gene are LGHDT and YNNKEL (reference sequence). V lost 3 bases and J lost 0, with 11 bases in between. The CDR3 is made up of 16 amino acids. CDR3 protein: CASSQEYRATNEKLFF. Written as DNA, the CDR3 is TGTGCCAGCAGCCAGGAATACAGGGCAACTAATGAAAAACTGTTTTTT.

This clonotype was observed a handful of times. The rearrangement uses TRBV6-1 and TRBJ2-1, with 8 bases that match TRBD2. Germline-derived CDR1 and CDR2 are MNHNS and SASEGT. V lost 4 bases and J lost 5; bases outside the gene matches: 16. CDR3 length equals 18 residues. This CDR3 is CASSVVIAGPAWDNEQFF. Here the CDR3 DNA reads TGTGCCAGCAGTGTGGTAATAGCGGGACCCGCGTGGGACAATGAGCAGTTCTTC.

Regarding this clonotype: One end of the junction fails to match germline, which may point to a read error. The chain carries TRBV5-1 and TRBJ2-6; TRBD1 matches 7 bases. The CDR3 spans 14 residues. Germline loops: CDR1 SGHRS, CDR2 YFSETQ. The CDR3 DNA reads TGCGCCAGCAGCGGGACAGCTGGGGCCAACGTCCCGACTTTC. It codes for CASSGTAGANVPTF.

This clonotype was found a few times. J is TRBJ1-1 and V is TRBV12-3 or TRBV12-4; 8 bases line up with TRBD1. The CDR3 has 15 residues. V trimming: 6 bases; J trimming: 6 bases; junction bases outside the gene matches: 12. The CDR3 DNA reads TGTGCCAGCAGCGATACAGGGGGGGGAGTCTCTGAAGCTTTCTTT. It encodes CASSDTGGGVSEAFF.

The chain combines TRBV12-3 or TRBV12-4 with TRBJ2-7; 9 bases fit TRBD1. There are 12 residues in the CDR3. V lost 7 bases to trimming and J lost 6 bases; unmatched junction nucleotides: 4. CDR3 coding DNA: TGTGCCAGCACTAGGACAGGGGCCGAGCAGTACTTC. This translates into CASTRTGAEQYF.